The entry below describes one T cell receptor (beta chain). This record comes from a study of CD8 T cells in Susac syndrome. Losses at the gene ends were 0 bases for V and 1 base for J; bases not matched to a gene: 5. Per the germline V gene, CDR1 is DFQATT and CDR2 is SNEGSKA (reference sequence). This CDR3 spans 15 amino acids. Sequencing of TCR beta, carried out with a high-throughput approach, was applied to CD8+ and CD4+ T cells from the blood. Reverse transcription of 0.5 to 1 ug RNA used random hexamers. Across 54 Vbeta and 13 Jbeta, TCR beta CDR3 was amplified with immunoSEQ multiplex PCR. TCRdb fed the immunoSEQ multiplex PCR reads into MiXCR, producing one record per CDR3 protein. The sample has 160,000 or so distinct CDR3 sequences; 95% to 96% are singletons.

The sequence was collected from a human donor with multiple sclerosis. The sample taken for sequencing was CD8+ T cells from PBMCs. The V gene is TRBV20-1, the J gene TRBJ1-1, with TRBD1 matching over 7 bases. CDR3 bases: TGCAGTGCTAGAGACGGCAGGGGGAAGAACACTGAAGCTTTCTTT. Its protein is CSARDGRGKNTEAFF.